Shown below are 24 T cell receptor beta chains from a single sample sequenced in a study of blood T cell repertoires in COVID-19. Clones were read by immunoSEQ multiplex PCR, and TCRdb kept only the in-frame ones, dropping some. The table lists just under 9,000 clones, 75% to 90% of them singletons. The sample was peripheral blood. These TCRs come from a human donor with active COVID-19. The donor label of this sample is uncertain.

The chain links TRBV3-1 (or the pseudogene TRBV3-2) to TRBJ1-2; maybe TRBD1 (5 bases). CDR3 length: 14 amino acids. V lost 0 bases to trimming and J lost 5 bases, with 10 bases between them. Looked up from germline, CDR1 is LGHDT and CDR2 is YNNKEL (reference sequence). The CDR3 nucleotides are TGTGCCAGCAGCCAAGATGGGGCAGGTTATGGCTACACCTTC. Translating it yields CASSQDGAGYGYTF.

The chain uses TRBV28 and TRBJ1-2, with D perhaps TRBD1 (6 bases). The CDR3 is 15 residues long. V was clipped by 4 bases and J by 7 bases, with 19 bases between them. Germline V gives CDR1 MDHEN, CDR2 SYDVKM. This CDR3 is CASSSRGGLFLGYTF. Written as DNA, the CDR3 is TGTGCCAGCAGTTCTCGCGGGGGGCTTTTTCTTGGCTACACCTTC.

V is TRBV19 and J is TRBJ2-2, with D maybe TRBD2 (6 bases). Germline V CDR1 and CDR2: LNHDA, SQIVND (reference sequence). The CDR3 loop spans 16 amino acids. Trimming removed 1 base from V and 4 bases from J, with 13 bases in between. The CDR3 loop is CASSIAGRIGTGELFF. The CDR3 DNA reads TGTGCCAGTAGTATAGCAGGGAGGATCGGCACCGGGGAGCTGTTTTTT.

The chain employs TRBV6-1 and TRBJ2-3; TRBD2 matches at 12 bases. V was clipped by 2 bases and J by 5 bases; unmatched bases: 2. This CDR3 is built from 15 residues. Germline loops: CDR1 MNHNS, CDR2 SASEGT. The CDR3 DNA is TGTGCCAGCAGTGAACTAGCGGGAGGGATAGATACGCAGTATTTT. This translates into CASSELAGGIDTQYF.

V usage is TRBV28 and J usage is TRBJ1-3; the D is unclear. The CDR3 has 16 amino acids. Germline CDR1 reads MDHEN; CDR2 reads SYDVKM. With 6 bases removed from V and 1 base from J, the gap between germline ends came to 16 bases. In DNA, the CDR3 is TGTGCCAGCAGCCTAATCCCTAGGTTATCTGGAAACACCATATATTTT. It specifies CASSLIPRLSGNTIYF.

The rearrangement uses TRBV6-7 and TRBJ2-4, with D perhaps TRBD2 (6 bases). TRBV6-7 is given ORF status, its function remaining uncertain. V was clipped by 0 bases and J by 1 base, with 7 bases between them. This CDR3 has 15 amino acids. CDR3 loop: CASSYSGGAKNIQYF. For the CDR3, the DNA is TGTGCCAGCAGTTACTCAGGAGGGGCCAAAAACATTCAGTACTTC.

The chain couples TRBV6-4 to TRBJ2-7; 7 bases fit TRBD1. This CDR3 has 13 amino acids. The germline CDR1 and CDR2 sequences are MRHNA and SNTAGT. Trimming removed 3 bases from V and 6 bases from J; junction bases left unmatched: 5. Here the CDR3 DNA reads TGTGCCAGCAGTGAGACAGGGATGGGCGAGCAGTACTTC. This translates into CASSETGMGEQYF.

The V and J genes are TRBV6-5 and TRBJ1-1; D may be TRBD1 (5 bases). Germline V gene sequence: CDR1 MNHEY, CDR2 SVGAGI. V lost 5 bases and J 7 bases, leaving 11 bases between the germline ends. The CDR3 contains 12 residues. The DNA for the CDR3 is TGTGCCAGCAGTCCGCGGAGGGGTGAAGCTTTCTTT. Amino acid sequence: CASSPRRGEAFF.

This sequence joins TRBV3-1 (or the pseudogene TRBV3-2) and TRBJ2-7; the D gene is possibly TRBD2 (5 bases). The CDR3 sequence is 15 residues long. V was trimmed by 5 bases and J by 3 bases, leaving 17 bases between them. CDR1 LGHDT and CDR2 YNNKEL come from the germline V gene (reference sequence). The CDR3 protein is CASSRPGVGDYEQYV. CDR3 nucleotide sequence: TGTGCCAGCAGCAGGCCTGGAGTCGGGGACTACGAGCAGTACGTC.

V gene TRBV9 combines with J gene TRBJ2-1; 7 nucleotides match TRBD1. CDR1 SGDLS and CDR2 YYNGEE come from the germline V gene. The CDR3 extends over 14 amino acids. The V segment lost 2 bases and the J segment 5 bases; nucleotides outside the gene matches: 4. The CDR3 loop reads CASSVQGENNEQFF. Here the CDR3 DNA reads TGTGCCAGCAGCGTCCAGGGGGAGAACAATGAGCAGTTCTTC.

The chain recombines TRBV7-8 with TRBJ1-6; D possibly corresponds to TRBD1 (5 bases). Germline lookup yields CDR1 SGHVS and CDR2 FQNEAQ. The germline V and J ends were trimmed by 6 bases and 4 bases, with 16 bases remaining between them. There are 16 residues in the CDR3. The CDR3, as DNA: TGTGCCAGCAGGGACCGGCGGGGCCAATATAATTCACCCCTCCACTTT. Amino acid sequence: CASRDRRGQYNSPLHF.

J is TRBJ2-1 and V is TRBV11-3; maybe TRBD2 (6 bases). V lost 3 bases and J lost 9, with 15 bases in between. The CDR3 is 14 residues long. CDR1 and CDR2 from the germline V gene are SGHNT and YENEEA. CDR3: CASSFALGGGEQFF. DNA of the CDR3: TGTGCCAGCAGCTTCGCCCTCGGGGGTGGTGAGCAGTTCTTC.

V gene TRBV24-1 combines with J gene TRBJ1-1, with D maybe TRBD1 (5 bases). Germline values: CDR1 KGHDR, CDR2 SFDVKD. The V gene lost 6 bases and the J gene lost 3 bases, with 10 bases spanning the gap. The CDR3 contains 13 residues. CDR3 amino acids: CATSQGSDTEAFF. DNA for the CDR3: TGTGCCACCAGTCAGGGTTCTGACACTGAAGCTTTCTTT.

This clone was seen once. The chain couples TRBV6-6 to TRBJ2-7, with 8 bases fitting TRBD1. CDR3 length equals 15 residues. Unmatched junction bases numbered 1, after V lost 0 bases and J lost 0 bases. The germline V gene encodes CDR1 MNHNY and CDR2 SVGAGI (reference sequence). The CDR3 region is CASSYSDRVSYEQYF. In nucleotides, the CDR3 is TGTGCCAGCAGTTACTCGGACAGGGTCTCCTACGAGCAGTACTTC.

The J gene is TRBJ1-6, the V gene TRBV6-4, with 10 bases fitting TRBD1. Germline CDR1 is MRHNA and CDR2 is SNTAGT. The junction had 1 base not matched to a gene; V was cut back by 2 bases and J by 9 bases. The length of the CDR3 is 14 residues. CDR3: CASSDGTGVSPLHF. In DNA form, the CDR3 reads TGTGCCAGCAGTGACGGGACAGGGGTTTCACCCCTCCACTTT.

V gene TRBV30 combines with J gene TRBJ2-3; 10 nucleotides line up with TRBD1. The CDR3 loop spans 14 amino acids. Germline V lookup: CDR1 GTSNPN, CDR2 SVGIG (reference sequence). J was trimmed by 4 bases and V by 0 bases; bases with no gene match: 1. Here the CDR3 reads CAWSVGQGADTQYF. CDR3 in DNA: TGTGCCTGGAGTGTAGGACAGGGGGCAGATACGCAGTATTTT.

The CDR3 bases are TGCGCCAGCAGCTTGGACGGACTAGCTACAGATACGCAGTATTTT. This codes for CASSLDGLATDTQYF. The chain recombines TRBV5-1 with TRBJ2-3; TRBD2 matches at 8 bases. J lost 3 bases, V lost 0 bases, and 3 bases had no gene match. The CDR3 is made up of 15 amino acids. Germline V gives CDR1 SGHRS, CDR2 YFSETQ.

CDR3 in amino acids: CASSTPGGWNEQYF. CDR3 in DNA: TGTGCCAGTAGTACCCCCGGAGGGTGGAACGAGCAGTACTTC. V usage is TRBV19 and J usage is TRBJ2-7, with a weak D call TRBD2 (6 bases). V gave up 4 bases and J gave up 5 bases, with 15 bases separating them. This CDR3 is built from 14 residues. Germline lookup yields CDR1 LNHDA and CDR2 SQIVND (reference sequence). The variable domain in full, with the rest retrieved from reference TRBV19 and TRBJ2-7, is DGGITQSPKYLFRKEGQNVTLSCEQNLNHDAMYWYRQDPGQGLRLIYYSQIVNDFQKGDIAEGYSVSREKKESFPLTVTSAQKNPTAFYLCASSTPGGWNEQYFGPGTRLTVT.

The chain links TRBV13 to TRBJ1-6; D may be TRBD1 (5 bases). V gave up 5 bases and J gave up 0 bases, with 11 bases separating them. The CDR3 is made up of 16 amino acids. Germline V gene data show CDR1 as PRHDT and CDR2 as FYEKMQ (reference sequence). The CDR3 protein is CASSAGGSSYNSPLHF. CDR3 sequence (DNA): TGTGCCAGCAGCGCCGGGGGAAGCTCCTATAATTCACCCCTCCACTTT.

J is TRBJ2-3 and V is TRBV3-1 (or the pseudogene TRBV3-2); possibly TRBD1 for D (5 bases). CDR1 is LGHDT and CDR2 is YNNKEL in the germline V gene (reference sequence). This CDR3 spans 15 amino acids. The V gene lost 1 base and the J gene lost 6 bases, with 14 bases spanning the gap. The CDR3 reads CASSQGPQGKDTQYF. The DNA for the CDR3 is TGTGCCAGCAGCCAAGGGCCCCAGGGCAAGGATACGCAGTATTTT.

This chain links TRBV4-2 with TRBJ1-3; 8 nucleotides align to TRBD1. Germline CDR1 reads LGHNA; CDR2 reads YNFKEQ. J gave up 0 bases and V 0 bases, and 16 bases lay outside the gene matches. The CDR3 loop spans 21 amino acids. CDR3 amino acids: CASSQEEVSGGRVSSGNTIYF. The CDR3 DNA reads TGTGCCAGCAGCCAAGAAGAGGTATCAGGGGGCCGCGTCTCCTCTGGAAACACCATATATTTT.

V gene TRBV4-1 combines with J gene TRBJ2-7, with D possibly being TRBD2 (6 bases). Trimming shortened V by 3 bases and J by 1 base, and 13 bases separated the two germline ends. CDR3 length equals 15 residues. Germline assignment: CDR1 MGHRA and CDR2 YSYEKL. The CDR3 loop is CASSQGGLASYEQYF. In DNA, the CDR3 is TGCGCCAGCAGCCAGGGGGGACTCGCGTCCTACGAGCAGTACTTC.

In regard to this clone: At the DNA level, this CDR3 is encoded by other sequences in the same sample as well. This rearrangement joins TRBV27 to TRBJ1-2; a weak D match, TRBD1 (6 bases). The CDR3 contains 14 residues. Trimming stripped 5 bases from V and 4 bases from J, with 14 bases between. Germline V gene sequence: CDR1 MNHEY, CDR2 SMNVEV (reference sequence). CDR3 coding DNA: TGTGCCAGCAGTACAGCACGGGACACCTATGGCTACACCTTC. Amino acids: CASSTARDTYGYTF.

The rearrangement joins TRBV28 to TRBJ2-7; 9 bases fit TRBD1. The V segment lost 6 bases and the J segment 3 bases; nucleotides outside the gene matches: 21. The CDR3 covers 19 residues. CDR1 is MDHEN and CDR2 is SYDVKM in the germline V gene. As DNA, the CDR3 is TGTGCCAGCAGACCGGGACAGGGTCCGGCTACCCCAGATTACTACGAGCAGTACTTC. The encoded protein is CASRPGQGPATPDYYEQYF.